The TCR beta chain under discussion was sequenced for a study of T cell changes during pregnancy in multiple sclerosis. Libraries were prepared by immunoSEQ multiplex PCR; TCRdb keeps only in-frame clonotypes and omits some of them. The sample has approximately 85,000 clones; approximately 93% are singletons. The CDR3 runs to 15 residues. V was shortened by 2 bases and J by 0 bases, with 10 bases between the two germline ends. Germline V gene sequence: CDR1 SGHTA, CDR2 FQGNSA. This clone was recorded a few times. V and J are TRBV7-2 and TRBJ1-2; D ambiguous. The starting material was peripheral blood, obtained in the first trimester of pregnancy. This sequence originates from a female donor with multiple sclerosis, enrolled in a pregnancy study. CDR3 bases: TGTGCCAGCAGCTTACTCAGTGAAACTAACTATGGCTACACCTTC. Encoded protein: CASSLLSETNYGYTF.